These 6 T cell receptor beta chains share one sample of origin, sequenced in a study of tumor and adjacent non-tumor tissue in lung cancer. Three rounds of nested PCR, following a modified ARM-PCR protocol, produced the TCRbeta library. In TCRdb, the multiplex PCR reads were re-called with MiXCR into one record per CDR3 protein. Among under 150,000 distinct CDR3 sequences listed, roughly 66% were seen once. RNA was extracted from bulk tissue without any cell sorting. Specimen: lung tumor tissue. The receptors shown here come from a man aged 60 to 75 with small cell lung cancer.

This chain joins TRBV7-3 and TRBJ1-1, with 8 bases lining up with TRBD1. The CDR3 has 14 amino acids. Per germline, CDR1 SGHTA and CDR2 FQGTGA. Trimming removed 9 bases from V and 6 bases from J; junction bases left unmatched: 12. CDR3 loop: CASLQGDEVPEAFF. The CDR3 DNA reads TGTGCCAGTTTACAGGGGGATGAAGTACCTGAAGCTTTCTTT.

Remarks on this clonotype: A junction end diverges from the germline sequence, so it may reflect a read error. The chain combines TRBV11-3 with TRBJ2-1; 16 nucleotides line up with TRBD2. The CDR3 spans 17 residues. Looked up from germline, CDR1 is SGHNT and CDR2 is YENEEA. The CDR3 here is CANSPGLAGGPYNEQFF. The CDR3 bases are TGTGCCAACAGCCCGGGACTAGCGGGAGGGCCCTACAATGAACAGTTCTTC.

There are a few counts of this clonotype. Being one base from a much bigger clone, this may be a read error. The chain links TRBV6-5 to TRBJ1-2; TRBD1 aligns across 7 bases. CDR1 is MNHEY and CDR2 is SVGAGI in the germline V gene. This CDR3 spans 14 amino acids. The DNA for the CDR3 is TGTGCCAGCAGATACCGGACAGGAAACTATGGCTACGCCTTC. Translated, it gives CASRYRTGNYGYAF.

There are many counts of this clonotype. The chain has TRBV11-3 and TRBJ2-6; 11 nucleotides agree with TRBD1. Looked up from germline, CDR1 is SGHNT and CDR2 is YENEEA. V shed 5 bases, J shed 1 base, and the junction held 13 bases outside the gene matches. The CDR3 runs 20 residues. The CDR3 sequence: CASSTGQGVPIGSGANVLTF. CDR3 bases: TGTGCCAGCAGCACGGGACAGGGGGTCCCGATTGGTTCTGGGGCCAACGTCCTGACTTTC.

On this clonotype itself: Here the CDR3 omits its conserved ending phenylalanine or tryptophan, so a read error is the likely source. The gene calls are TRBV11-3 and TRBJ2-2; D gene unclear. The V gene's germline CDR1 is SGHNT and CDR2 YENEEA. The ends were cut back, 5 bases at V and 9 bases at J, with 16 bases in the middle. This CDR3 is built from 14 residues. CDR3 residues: CASSVGLYSRELFY. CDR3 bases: TGTGCCAGCAGCGTAGGTCTATATAGCAGGGAGCTGTTTTAT.

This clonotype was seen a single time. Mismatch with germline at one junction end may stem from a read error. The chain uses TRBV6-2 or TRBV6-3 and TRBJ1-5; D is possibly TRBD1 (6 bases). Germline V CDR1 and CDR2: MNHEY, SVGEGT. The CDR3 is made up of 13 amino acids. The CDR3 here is CASRFSRGQSQHF. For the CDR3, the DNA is TGTGCCAGCCGTTTTTCCAGGGGTCAGTCCCAGCATTTT.